The 17 T cell receptor beta chains below all came from one sample that was sequenced in a study of identifying expanded T cells in peripheral blood. Profiled with immunoSEQ multiplex PCR; TCRdb holds only in-frame clones, not every one. The sample lists about 97,000 clones; roughly 89% were seen once. Specimen: blood. The receptors were sampled from a person aged 18 to 75 in good health.

The sample holds one count of this clone. The chain has TRBV7-9 and TRBJ1-4; possibly TRBD1 for D (5 bases). This CDR3 spans 14 amino acids. V dropped 2 bases and J dropped 8 bases, with 12 bases sitting between them. Germline assignment: CDR1 SEHNR and CDR2 FQNEAQ (reference sequence). The DNA for the CDR3 is TGTGCCAGCAGCTTACAGGGCCCTTGGGAAAAACTGTTTTTT. Protein product: CASSLQGPWEKLFF.

The chain recombines TRBV5-6 with TRBJ2-3; D remains unclear. The CDR3 contains 12 residues. Germline V gene sequence: CDR1 SGHDT, CDR2 YYEEEE. V shed 0 bases and J shed 9 bases, with 8 bases lying between them. The CDR3 reads CASSLGIRTQYF. The CDR3 region has the DNA TGTGCCAGCAGCTTGGGTATAAGGACGCAGTATTTT.

This chain links TRBV6-5 with TRBJ2-7; D may be TRBD1 or TRBD2 (5 bases each). Germline V gene data show CDR1 as MNHEY and CDR2 as SVGAGI. The V and J ends lost 5 bases and 2 bases respectively, with 16 bases between them. There are 15 residues in the CDR3. The chain's CDR3 is CASSPIGQGAYEQYF. In DNA, the CDR3 is TGTGCCAGCAGTCCAATAGGGCAGGGAGCCTACGAGCAGTACTTC.

The CDR3, as DNA: TGTGCCAGCTCACCCGGGACAGGGAGCACCGGGGAGCTGTTTTTT. Protein: CASSPGTGSTGELFF. The V call is TRBV18, the J call TRBJ2-2; 9 bases are shared with TRBD1. Looked up from germline, CDR1 is KGHSH and CDR2 is LQKENI. The CDR3 length is 15 residues. Unmatched junction bases numbered 3, after V lost 3 bases and J lost 4 bases.

The gene calls are TRBV4-3 and TRBJ2-2; D not certain. The CDR3 extends over 12 amino acids. Trimming shortened V by 1 base and J by 7 bases, and 4 bases separated the two germline ends. Germline V gene data show CDR1 as LGHNA and CDR2 as YSLEER. The CDR3 is CASSQVLGELFF. In DNA, the CDR3 is TGCGCCAGCAGCCAAGTACTCGGGGAGCTGTTTTTT.

This clone was seen once. This sequence joins TRBV4-3 and TRBJ2-1; no definite D call. Germline V CDR1 and CDR2: LGHNA, YSLEER. The CDR3 has 15 amino acids. V was trimmed by 4 bases and J by 4 bases, leaving 14 bases between them. In DNA form, the CDR3 reads TGCGCCAGCAGCCCAGACCGGACGTCGTACAATGAGCAGTTCTTC. It is translated as CASSPDRTSYNEQFF.

V and J are TRBV5-1 and TRBJ2-2; D may match TRBD1 or TRBD2 (6 bases each). Germline V CDR1 and CDR2: SGHRS, YFSETQ. V gave up 4 bases and J gave up 4 bases, with 14 bases separating them. The CDR3 consists of 15 residues. The DNA for the CDR3 is TGCGCCAGCAGCCTTAGGGGGGCCTCCACCGGGGAGCTGTTTTTT. Amino acids: CASSLRGASTGELFF.

V usage is TRBV4-3 and J usage is TRBJ1-3, with D possibly TRBD1 on 5 matching bases. Trimming took off 3 bases at V and 2 bases at J, with 17 bases between the two ends. The CDR3 spans 17 residues. Germline-derived CDR1 and CDR2 are LGHNA and YSLEER. CDR3 DNA: TGCGCCAGCAGCCACGCCGTACACCTGGGGCCTGGAAACACCATATATTTT. It yields the protein CASSHAVHLGPGNTIYF.

This chain uses TRBV21-1 with TRBJ2-5; the table's D call, TRBD2, was not checked against the DNA. TRBV21-1 is a documented pseudogene. This CDR3 is built from 16 residues. The CDR3 reads CASSKGTSGGQETQYF. In nucleotides, the CDR3 is TGTGCCAGCAGCAAAGGAACTAGCGGGGGCCAAGAGACCCAGTACTTC.

The gene calls are TRBV6-5 and TRBJ2-7, with TRBD1 identical over 8 bases. The germline CDR1 and CDR2 sequences are MNHEY and SVGAGI. Losses at the gene ends were 5 bases for V and 6 bases for J; bases not matched to a gene: 0. CDR3 length: 11 residues. The CDR3 protein is CASSTGGEQYF. CDR3 sequence (DNA): TGTGCCAGCAGTACAGGGGGCGAGCAGTACTTC.

The chain links TRBV11-2 to TRBJ2-7; D possibly matches TRBD1 or TRBD2 (5 bases each). V was shortened by 5 bases and J by 5 bases, with 19 bases between the two germline ends. The length of the CDR3 is 15 residues. CDR1 is SGHAT and CDR2 is FQNNGV in the germline V gene. The CDR3, as DNA: TGTGCCAGCAGCGCCCGGGGCCAGTTGGAGAACGAGCAGTACTTC. This translates into CASSARGQLENEQYF.

The chain combines TRBV29-1 with TRBJ2-3; D remains ambiguous. V gave up 4 bases and J gave up 0 bases, with 14 bases separating them. CDR3 length: 15 amino acids. Germline V gives CDR1 SQVTM, CDR2 ANQGSEA. CDR3 sequence: CSVGETQASTDTQYF. The CDR3 coding sequence is TGCAGCGTTGGAGAAACGCAAGCTAGCACAGATACGCAGTATTTT.

The chain combines TRBV28 with TRBJ2-7, with TRBD1 matching 8 bases. The CDR3 loop spans 16 amino acids. Looked up from germline, CDR1 is MDHEN and CDR2 is SYDVKM. Losses at the gene ends were 3 bases for V and 3 bases for J; bases not matched to a gene: 10. This chain's CDR3 is CASSFRPGQGFYEQYF. For the CDR3, the DNA is TGTGCCAGCAGTTTTCGGCCCGGACAGGGTTTCTACGAGCAGTACTTC.

The CDR3 DNA follows: TGTGCCAGCAGCCAAGACGTCGAAGATACGCAGTATTTT. Its translation is CASSQDVEDTQYF. V usage is TRBV4-2 and J usage is TRBJ2-3; D is unclear. The V gene's germline CDR1 is LGHNA and CDR2 YNFKEQ. The CDR3 totals 13 residues. V lost 0 bases and J lost 5, with 6 bases in between.

This sequence joins TRBV2 and TRBJ1-2, with D unclear. V lost 3 bases and J lost 5, with 13 bases in between. The length of the CDR3 is 14 residues. From germline, CDR1 is SNHLY and CDR2 FYNNEI. The CDR3 spells CASSDGGALYGYTF. DNA of the CDR3: TGTGCCAGCAGTGATGGTGGAGCGTTGTATGGCTACACCTTC.

This chain uses TRBV28 with TRBJ1-5; D unclear. CDR1 MDHEN and CDR2 SYDVKM come from the germline V gene. V lost 6 bases, J lost 2 bases, and 14 bases lay in between. The CDR3 has 15 amino acids. The CDR3 DNA sequence: TGTGCCAGCAGCCCAGGACCTTACGGCAATCAGCCCCAGCATTTT. Amino acid sequence: CASSPGPYGNQPQHF.

This clone was detected once. V gene TRBV15 combines with J gene TRBJ2-4; D uncertain. Trimming removed 1 base at V and 1 base at J, with 11 bases between. This CDR3 is 16 amino acids long. Germline values: CDR1 LNHNV, CDR2 YYDKDF (reference sequence). The CDR3 region is CATSRAYPGAKNIQYF. For the CDR3, the DNA is TGTGCCACCAGCAGAGCCTACCCGGGCGCCAAAAACATTCAGTACTTC.